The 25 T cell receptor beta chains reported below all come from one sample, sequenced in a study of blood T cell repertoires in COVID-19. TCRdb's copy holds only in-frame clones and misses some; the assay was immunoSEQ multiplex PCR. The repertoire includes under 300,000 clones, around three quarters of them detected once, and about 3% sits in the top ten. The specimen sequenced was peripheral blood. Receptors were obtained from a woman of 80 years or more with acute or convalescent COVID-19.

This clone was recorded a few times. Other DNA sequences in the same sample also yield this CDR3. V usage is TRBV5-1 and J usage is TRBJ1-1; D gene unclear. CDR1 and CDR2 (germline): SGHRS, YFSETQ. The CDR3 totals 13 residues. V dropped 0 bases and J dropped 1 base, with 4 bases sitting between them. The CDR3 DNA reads TGCGCCAGCAGCTTGGAACAGAACACTGAAGCTTTCTTT. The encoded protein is CASSLEQNTEAFF.

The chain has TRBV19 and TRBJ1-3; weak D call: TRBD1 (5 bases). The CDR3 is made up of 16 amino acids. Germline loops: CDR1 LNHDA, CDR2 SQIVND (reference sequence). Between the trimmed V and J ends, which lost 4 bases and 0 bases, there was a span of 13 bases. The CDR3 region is CASSTLLGASGNTIYF. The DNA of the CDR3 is TGTGCCAGTAGTACCCTGTTAGGGGCCTCTGGAAACACCATATATTTT.

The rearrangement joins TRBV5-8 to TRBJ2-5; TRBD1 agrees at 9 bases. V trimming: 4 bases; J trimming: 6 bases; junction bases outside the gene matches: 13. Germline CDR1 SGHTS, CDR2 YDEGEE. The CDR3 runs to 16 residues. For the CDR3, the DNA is TGTGCCAGCAGCAAACTATCCGGGACAGGGTTCCAGACCCAGTACTTC. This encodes CASSKLSGTGFQTQYF.

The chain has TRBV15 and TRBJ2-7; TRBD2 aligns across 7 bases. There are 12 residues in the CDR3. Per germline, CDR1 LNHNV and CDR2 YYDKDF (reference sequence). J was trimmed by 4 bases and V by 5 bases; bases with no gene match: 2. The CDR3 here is CATSASGYEQYF. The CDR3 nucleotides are TGTGCCACCAGCGCTAGCGGTTACGAGCAGTACTTC.

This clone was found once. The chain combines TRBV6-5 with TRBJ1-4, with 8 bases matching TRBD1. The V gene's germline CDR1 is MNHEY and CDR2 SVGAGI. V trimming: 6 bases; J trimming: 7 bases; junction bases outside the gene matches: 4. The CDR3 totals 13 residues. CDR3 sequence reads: CASRDRASEKLFF. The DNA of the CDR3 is TGTGCCAGCAGGGACAGGGCGAGTGAAAAACTGTTTTTT.

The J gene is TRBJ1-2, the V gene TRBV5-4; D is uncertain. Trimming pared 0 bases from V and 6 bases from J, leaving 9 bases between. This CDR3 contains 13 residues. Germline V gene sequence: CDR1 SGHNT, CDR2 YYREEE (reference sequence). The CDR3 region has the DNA TGTGCCAGCAGCTTGGGGTCGGGGAATGGCTACACCTTC. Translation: CASSLGSGNGYTF.

The CDR3 here is CASVKREENEQFF. The CDR3 DNA is TGTGCCAGTGTGAAGCGGGAGGAAAATGAGCAGTTCTTC. The V gene is TRBV19, the J gene TRBJ2-1; 9 bases fit TRBD2. This CDR3 comprises 13 residues. The trim removed 8 bases at V and 7 bases at J, leaving 6 bases unmatched. Germline lookup yields CDR1 LNHDA and CDR2 SQIVND (reference sequence).

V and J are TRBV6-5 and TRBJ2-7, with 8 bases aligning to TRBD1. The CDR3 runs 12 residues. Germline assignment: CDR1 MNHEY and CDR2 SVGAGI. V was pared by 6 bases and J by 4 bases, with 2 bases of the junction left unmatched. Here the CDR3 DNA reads TGTGCCAGCAGGACAGGGGCGTACGAGCAGTACTTC. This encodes CASRTGAYEQYF.

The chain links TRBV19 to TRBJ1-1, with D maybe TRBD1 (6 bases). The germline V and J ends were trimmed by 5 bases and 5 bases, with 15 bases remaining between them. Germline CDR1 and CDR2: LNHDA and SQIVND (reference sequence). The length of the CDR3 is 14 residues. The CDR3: CASSARQASTEAFF. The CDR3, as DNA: TGTGCCAGTAGTGCCCGACAGGCGTCGACTGAAGCTTTCTTT.

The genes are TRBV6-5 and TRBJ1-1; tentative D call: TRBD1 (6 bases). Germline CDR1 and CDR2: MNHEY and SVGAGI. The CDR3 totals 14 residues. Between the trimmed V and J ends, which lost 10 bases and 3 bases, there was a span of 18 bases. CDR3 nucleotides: TGTGCCACCGTCCTTCAGGGGCGGGACACTGAAGCTTTCTTT. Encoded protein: CATVLQGRDTEAFF.

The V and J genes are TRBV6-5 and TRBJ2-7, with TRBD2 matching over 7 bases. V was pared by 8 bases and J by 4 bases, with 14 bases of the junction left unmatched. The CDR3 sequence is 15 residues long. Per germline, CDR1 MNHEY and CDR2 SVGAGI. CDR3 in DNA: TGTGCCAGCTCATCCCTAGGCGGGGGAAATTACGAGCAGTACTTC. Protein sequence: CASSSLGGGNYEQYF.

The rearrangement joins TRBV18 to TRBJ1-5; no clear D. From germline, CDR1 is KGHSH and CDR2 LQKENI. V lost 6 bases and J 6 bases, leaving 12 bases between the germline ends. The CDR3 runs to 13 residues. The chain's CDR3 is CASSPGERQPQHF. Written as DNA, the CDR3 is TGTGCCAGCTCTCCCGGGGAGCGTCAGCCCCAGCATTTT.

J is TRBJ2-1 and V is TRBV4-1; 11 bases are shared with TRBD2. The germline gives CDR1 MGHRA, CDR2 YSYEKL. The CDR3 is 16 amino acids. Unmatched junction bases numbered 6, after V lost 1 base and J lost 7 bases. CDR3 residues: CASSQVTSGGRNEQFF. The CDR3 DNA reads TGCGCCAGCAGCCAAGTCACTAGCGGGGGACGGAATGAGCAGTTCTTC.

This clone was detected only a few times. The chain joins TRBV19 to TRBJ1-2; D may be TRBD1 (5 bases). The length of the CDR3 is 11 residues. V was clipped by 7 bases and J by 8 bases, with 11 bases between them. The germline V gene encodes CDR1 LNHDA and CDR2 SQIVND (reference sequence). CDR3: CASNQGMGYTF. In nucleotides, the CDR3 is TGTGCCAGTAACCAGGGAATGGGCTACACCTTC.

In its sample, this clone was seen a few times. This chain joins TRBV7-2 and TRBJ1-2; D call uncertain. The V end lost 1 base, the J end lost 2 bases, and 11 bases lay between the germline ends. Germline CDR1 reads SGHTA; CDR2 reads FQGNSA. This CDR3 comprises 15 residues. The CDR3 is CASSLVRVGNYGYTF. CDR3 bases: TGTGCCAGCAGCTTAGTCCGGGTTGGGAACTATGGCTACACCTTC.

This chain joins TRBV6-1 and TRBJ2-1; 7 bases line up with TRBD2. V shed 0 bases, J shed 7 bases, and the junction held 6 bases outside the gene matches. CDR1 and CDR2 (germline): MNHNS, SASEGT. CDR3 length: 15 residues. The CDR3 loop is CASSEAGRGRNEQFF. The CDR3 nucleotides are TGTGCCAGCAGTGAAGCCGGGCGCGGGAGAAATGAGCAGTTCTTC.

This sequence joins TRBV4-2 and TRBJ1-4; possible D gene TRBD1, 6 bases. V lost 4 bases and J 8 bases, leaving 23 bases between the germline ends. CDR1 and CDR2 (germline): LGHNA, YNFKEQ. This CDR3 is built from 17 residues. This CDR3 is CASSLESTGPLGEKLFF. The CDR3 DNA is TGTGCCAGCAGCCTAGAAAGTACAGGGCCACTCGGAGAAAAACTGTTTTTT.

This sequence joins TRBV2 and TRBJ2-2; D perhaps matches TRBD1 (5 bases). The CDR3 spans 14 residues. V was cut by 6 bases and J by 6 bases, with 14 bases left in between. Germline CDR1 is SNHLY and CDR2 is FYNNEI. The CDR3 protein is CASRAIQGPGELFF. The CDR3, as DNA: TGTGCCAGCAGGGCCATCCAGGGTCCCGGGGAGCTGTTTTTT. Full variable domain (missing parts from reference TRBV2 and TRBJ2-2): EPEVTQTPSHQVTQMGQEVILRCVPISNHLYFYWYRQILGQKVEFLVSFYNNEISEKSEIFDDQFSVERPDGSNFTLKIRSTKLEDSAMYFCASRAIQGPGELFFGEGSRLTVL.

CDR3 loop: CASSFRLAWEQYF. CDR3 DNA sequence: TGTGCCAGCAGCTTCCGATTGGCCTGGGAGCAGTACTTC. The chain employs TRBV7-2 and TRBJ2-7; no reliable D call. This CDR3 contains 13 residues. Germline CDR1 is SGHTA and CDR2 is FQGNSA. Trimming removed 3 bases at V and 7 bases at J, with 13 bases between. The full variable domain, in which reference TRBV7-2 and TRBJ2-7 provide the parts outside the CDR3, is GAGVSQSPSNKVTEKGKDVELRCDPISGHTALYWYRQSLGQGLEFLIYFQGNSAPDKSGLPSDRFSAERTGGSVSTLTIQRTQQEDSAVYLCASSFRLAWEQYFGPGTRLTVT.

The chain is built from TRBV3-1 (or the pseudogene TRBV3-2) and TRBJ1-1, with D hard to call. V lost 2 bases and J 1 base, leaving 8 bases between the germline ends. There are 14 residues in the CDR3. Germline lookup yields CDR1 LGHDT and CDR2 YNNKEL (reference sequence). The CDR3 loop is CASSQRQANTEAFF. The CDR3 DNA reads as TGTGCCAGCAGCCAAAGGCAGGCGAACACTGAAGCTTTCTTT.

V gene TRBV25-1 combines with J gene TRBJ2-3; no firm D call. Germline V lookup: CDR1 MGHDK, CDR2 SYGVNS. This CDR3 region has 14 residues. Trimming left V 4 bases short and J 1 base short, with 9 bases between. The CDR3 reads CASSGITGTDTQYF. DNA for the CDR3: TGTGCCAGCAGTGGGATTACAGGCACAGATACGCAGTATTTT.

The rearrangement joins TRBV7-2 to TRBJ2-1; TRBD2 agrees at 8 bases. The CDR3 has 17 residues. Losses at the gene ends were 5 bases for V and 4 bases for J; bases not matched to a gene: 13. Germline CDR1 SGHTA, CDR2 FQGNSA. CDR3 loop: CASSASGTRSRYNEQFF. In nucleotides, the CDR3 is TGTGCCAGCAGCGCCTCCGGGACTAGGAGTAGATACAATGAGCAGTTCTTC.

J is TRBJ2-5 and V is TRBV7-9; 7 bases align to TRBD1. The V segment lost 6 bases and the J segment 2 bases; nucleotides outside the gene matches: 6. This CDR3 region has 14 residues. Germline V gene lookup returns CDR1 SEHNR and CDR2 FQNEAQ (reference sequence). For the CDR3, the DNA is TGTGCCAGCAGTTTCGCGGACAGGCAAGAGACCCAGTACTTC. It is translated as CASSFADRQETQYF.

The CDR3, as DNA: TGTGCCAGCAGTGAATATGGGGTGGGGCGGCGGAAACTGTTTTTT. It encodes CASSEYGVGRRKLFF. The chain links TRBV25-1 to TRBJ1-4; possible D gene TRBD1, 5 bases. Trimming removed 0 bases at V and 11 bases at J, with 16 bases between. CDR1 is MGHDK, CDR2 SYGVNS, per germline. CDR3 length: 15 residues.

The CDR3 DNA is TGCGCCAGCAGCCCGGACCGTATTTGGAGGTGGGGCTACACCTTC. Protein sequence: CASSPDRIWRWGYTF. The chain recombines TRBV5-1 with TRBJ1-2; D call uncertain. Looked up from germline, CDR1 is SGHRS and CDR2 is YFSETQ. The CDR3 length is 15 residues. The V and J ends lost 4 bases and 8 bases respectively, with 21 bases between them.